These T cell receptor beta chains were read from a single sample in a study of identifying expanded T cells in peripheral blood. Sequenced by immunoSEQ multiplex PCR; TCRdb stores in-frame clones only, minus some. The sample comprises more than 80,000 clones, around 89% of which are singletons, and 3% to 4% rests with the top ten. Sample: blood. Receptor source: a person aged 18 to 69 in good health. The CDR3 runs from the conserved cysteine through the conserved F or W. D genes are given only for firm matches. Clone size appears in some rows only: once, few, many, or a class for an expanded clone.

d_gene	abundance	v_gene	j_gene	CDR3aa	CDR3nt
TRBD2	once	TRBV19	TRBJ2-7	CASSIGGANEQYF	TGTGCCAGTAGTATCGGGGGGGCCAACGAGCAGTACTTC
-	-	TRBV10-1	TRBJ2-1	CASSDEPNEQFF	TGCGCCAGCAGTGACGAACCCAATGAGCAGTTCTTC
-	once	TRBV28	TRBJ2-7	CASSVTGFSYEQYF	TGTGCCAGCAGCGTCACAGGGTTCTCCTACGAGCAGTACTTC
TRBD2	-	TRBV5-1	TRBJ2-2	CASSFSFSGGARSRELFF	TGCGCCAGCAGCTTCTCGTTTAGCGGGGGGGCAAGATCCCGGGAGCTGTTTTTT
TRBD1	-	TRBV6-4	TRBJ1-2	CASSVGTGSGYTF	TGTGCCAGCAGCGTTGGGACAGGGAGTGGCTACACCTTC
-	-	TRBV27	TRBJ2-3	CASSRGDTQYF	TGTGCCAGCAGCAGAGGAGATACGCAGTATTTT
TRBD2	-	TRBV11-1	TRBJ2-5	CASSFEGSSGSGQETQYF	TGTGCCAGCAGCTTTGAGGGGTCTAGCGGGAGTGGGCAAGAGACCCAGTACTTC
-	-	TRBV30	TRBJ2-5	CAWSADSQETQYF	TGTGCCTGGAGTGCGGACAGTCAAGAGACCCAGTACTTC
TRBD1	-	TRBV7-2	TRBJ2-2	CASSFPGQINAGELFF	TGTGCCAGCAGCTTCCCGGGACAGATTAATGCCGGGGAGCTGTTTTTT
-	once	TRBV19	TRBJ2-1	CAAGTTYNEQFF	TGTGCGGCGGGAACAACTTACAATGAGCAGTTCTTC
TRBD1	-	TRBV30	TRBJ1-1	CAWTRTGVPTEAFF	TGTGCCTGGACTCGAACAGGGGTACCCACTGAAGCTTTCTTT
-	-	TRBV30	TRBJ2-1	CALDPESHYSYNEQFF	TGTGCCTTGGACCCCGAGTCCCACTACTCCTACAATGAGCAGTTCTTC
-	-	TRBV7-9	TRBJ2-7	CASSFPKIGQKGEQYF	TGTGCCAGCAGCTTTCCTAAGATCGGACAGAAGGGCGAGCAGTACTTC
-	-	TRBV5-1	TRBJ2-5	CASSLLAGTQETQYF	TGCGCCAGCAGCCTCCTTGCAGGTACCCAAGAGACCCAGTACTTC
TRBD2	once	TRBV7-2	TRBJ2-5	CASSLARRLAGGVGQETQYF	TGTGCCAGCAGCTTAGCGAGAAGACTAGCGGGGGGAGTAGGGCAAGAGACCCAGTACTTC
-	-	TRBV6-1	TRBJ2-1	CASTVGSGEQFF	TGTGCCAGCACGGTGGGATCCGGTGAGCAGTTCTTC
-	-	TRBV5-4	TRBJ2-3	CASSLSTSSTDTQYF	TGTGCCAGCAGCTTAAGCACGTCAAGCACAGATACGCAGTATTTT
TRBD1	-	TRBV4-1	TRBJ1-1	CASSLRTGEGTEAFF	TGCGCCAGCAGCCTTCGGACAGGGGAGGGCACTGAAGCTTTCTTT
TRBD1	-	TRBV5-5	TRBJ2-5	CASSDLGQGDQETQYF	TGTGCCAGCAGCGACCTGGGACAGGGGGACCAAGAGACCCAGTACTTC
TRBD2	-	TRBV29-1	TRBJ2-5	CSVGPSGSLETQYF	TGCAGCGTTGGGCCTAGCGGGAGTTTAGAGACCCAGTACTTC
TRBD1	-	TRBV12-5	TRBJ2-7	CASGALFSGQPTYEQYF	TGTGCTAGTGGTGCCCTCTTTTCGGGACAGCCAACCTACGAGCAGTACTTC
-	medium-sized	TRBV7-2	TRBJ2-5	CARPRGTQYF	TGTGCCAGGCCCCGGGGGACCCAGTACTTC
-	-	TRBV30	TRBJ1-3	CAWSVWGNAGNTIYF	TGTGCCTGGAGTGTCTGGGGAAACGCTGGAAACACCATATATTTT
TRBD1	-	TRBV28	TRBJ1-2	CASSLPDRGRSTF	TGTGCCAGCAGTTTACCAGACAGGGGGCGCTCCACCTTC
-	-	TRBV18	TRBJ2-2	CASSPVGAIGILNTGELFF	TGTGCCAGCTCACCGGTGGGTGCAATTGGAATCCTGAACACCGGGGAGCTGTTTTTT
TRBD1	-	TRBV19	TRBJ1-1	CASSLDRGNTEAFF	TGTGCCAGTAGTTTAGACAGGGGGAACACTGAAGCTTTCTTT
-	-	TRBV28	TRBJ1-1	CASSLLGAHEAFF	TGTGCCAGCAGTTTACTGGGGGCGCACGAGGCTTTCTTT